What follows are 21 T cell receptor beta chains derived from one specimen sequenced in a study of cytomegalovirus exposure and HLA in healthy donors. The PCR made use of 60 Vbeta and 13 Jbeta primers. Only in-frame clones appear in the TCRdb table, and some are missing; sequencing was by immunoSEQ multiplex PCR. Altogether 150,000 to 250,000 clones are present, about four fifths being singletons, with the ten largest covering about 0.1%. The specimen sequenced was PBMCs. Source of these receptors: a boy aged 2 to 10 in good health and CMV-seronegative.

The J gene is TRBJ1-4, the V gene TRBV6-4, with 7 bases identical to TRBD1. Trimming cost V 9 bases and J 5 bases; bases outside gene matches: 3. The CDR3 runs to 12 residues. CDR1 is MRHNA and CDR2 is SNTAGT in the germline V gene. The CDR3 region is CARGQLNEKLFF. In DNA, the CDR3 is TGTGCCAGGGGACAGTTAAATGAAAAACTGTTTTTT.

The V gene is TRBV27, the J gene TRBJ1-5, with D maybe TRBD1 (6 bases). This CDR3 contains 13 residues. V lost 5 bases to trimming and J lost 3 bases, with 8 bases between them. Looked up from germline, CDR1 is MNHEY and CDR2 is SMNVEV (reference sequence). The CDR3: CASSQGINQPQHF. CDR3 coding DNA: TGTGCCAGCAGTCAGGGGATCAATCAGCCCCAGCATTTT.

The chain couples TRBV30 to TRBJ1-2, with TRBD1 as a possible D gene (5 bases). V lost 1 base and J lost 7, with 13 bases in between. CDR1 and CDR2 from the germline V gene are GTSNPN and SVGIG (reference sequence). This CDR3 region has 13 residues. CDR3 sequence (DNA): TGTGCCTGGAGTGGGGGGACCGGGGGTGGCTACACCTTC. Protein: CAWSGGTGGGYTF.

This chain links TRBV6-4 with TRBJ1-1; weak D call: TRBD1 (6 bases). This CDR3 has 17 residues. CDR1 MRHNA and CDR2 SNTAGT come from the germline V gene. V lost 4 bases to trimming and J lost 0 bases, with 18 bases between them. CDR3 loop: CASSVNRVLTVNTEAFF. DNA of the CDR3: TGTGCCAGCAGTGTCAACAGGGTTCTTACGGTGAACACTGAAGCTTTCTTT.

The V call is TRBV7-9, the J call TRBJ2-4; D unresolved. This CDR3 contains 16 residues. Germline V gene sequence: CDR1 SEHNR, CDR2 FQNEAQ (reference sequence). Trimming stripped 0 bases from V and 0 bases from J, with 9 bases between. The chain's CDR3 is CASSLAELLAKNIQYF. The CDR3 DNA sequence: TGTGCCAGCAGCTTAGCGGAGCTCCTAGCCAAAAACATTCAGTACTTC.

V gene TRBV4-2 combines with J gene TRBJ2-3; 8 nucleotides match TRBD2. The CDR3 consists of 17 residues. V shed 0 bases and J 5 bases; nucleotides not matched to a gene: 10. The germline CDR1 and CDR2 sequences are LGHNA and YNFKEQ. The DNA of the CDR3 is TGTGCCAGCAGCCAAGATGGAAGCGGGGGCGGGATAGATACGCAGTATTTT. It translates to CASSQDGSGGGIDTQYF.

The chain links TRBV6-1 to TRBJ1-2, with D unclear. CDR1 is MNHNS and CDR2 is SASEGT in the germline V gene. The CDR3 runs 13 residues. V lost 11 bases and J lost 5, with 18 bases in between. In DNA form, the CDR3 reads TGTGCCGGAGGACGCGACCTGCTTTATGGCTACACCTTC. This codes for CAGGRDLLYGYTF.

The rearrangement joins TRBV11-2 to TRBJ2-7; D is possibly TRBD2 (5 bases). With 8 bases removed from V and 4 bases from J, the gap between germline ends came to 18 bases. Germline V gives CDR1 SGHAT, CDR2 FQNNGV. CDR3 length: 14 residues. CDR3 region: CASQALDGSYEQYF. CDR3 sequence (DNA): TGTGCCAGCCAAGCACTAGACGGAAGTTACGAGCAGTACTTC. The full variable domain, in which reference TRBV11-2 and TRBJ2-7 provide the parts outside the CDR3, is EAGVAQSPRYKIIEKRQSVAFWCNPISGHATLYWYQQILGQGPKLLIQFQNNGVVDDSQLPKDRFSAERLKGVDSTLKIQPAKLEDSAVYLCASQALDGSYEQYFGPGTRLTVT.

This clone appeared a few times. The J gene is TRBJ1-5, the V gene TRBV18, with 8 nucleotides matching TRBD1. Germline lookup yields CDR1 KGHSH and CDR2 LQKENI. Trimming at V came to 5 bases and at J to 7 bases, leaving 7 bases not matched to a gene. The CDR3 runs to 14 residues. In nucleotides, the CDR3 is TGTGCCAGCTCATCTTCAGGGGGCTTCCAGCCCCAGCATTTT. It translates to CASSSSGGFQPQHF.

CDR3 protein: CASSSGLAGGNEQFF. The CDR3 bases are TGTGCCAGCAGCTCCGGACTAGCGGGGGGCAATGAGCAGTTCTTC. The V gene is TRBV6-6, the J gene TRBJ2-1; TRBD2 agrees at 14 bases. The CDR3 sequence is 15 residues long. Germline V lookup: CDR1 MNHNY, CDR2 SVGAGI (reference sequence). Losses at the gene ends were 6 bases for V and 6 bases for J; bases not matched to a gene: 4.

CDR3 sequence: CASSSRDRSGELFF. CDR3 in DNA: TGTGCCAGCAGCTCCCGGGACAGGTCCGGGGAGCTGTTTTTT. V gene TRBV7-3 combines with J gene TRBJ2-2, with 8 bases aligning to TRBD1. With 4 bases clipped from V and 6 bases from J, the junction kept 4 bases outside the gene matches. Per the germline V gene, CDR1 is SGHTA and CDR2 is FQGTGA. This CDR3 has 14 residues.

The chain uses TRBV5-6 and TRBJ2-5; D is perhaps TRBD2 (6 bases). The last part of the DNA fits TRBJ2-7 better; the J call may be wrong. CDR1 and CDR2 from the germline V gene are SGHDT and YYEEEE. This CDR3 has 16 residues. The CDR3 protein is CASRWGVAMSSYEQYF. CDR3 sequence (DNA): TGTGCCAGCAGATGGGGGGTGGCCATGAGCTCCTACGAGCAGTACTTC.

This sequence joins TRBV15 and TRBJ2-1, with 13 nucleotides matching TRBD2. The V segment lost 3 bases and the J segment 2 bases; nucleotides outside the gene matches: 7. The CDR3 is made up of 18 amino acids. The V gene's germline CDR1 is LNHNV and CDR2 YYDKDF (reference sequence). The CDR3 coding sequence is TGTGCCACCAGCAGTACGGGACTAGCGGGGCATACCTACAATGAGCAGTTCTTC. This sequence encodes CATSSTGLAGHTYNEQFF.

The J gene is TRBJ2-1, the V gene TRBV2; D is ambiguous. From germline, CDR1 is SNHLY and CDR2 FYNNEI. The CDR3 loop spans 16 amino acids. V lost 2 bases to trimming and J lost 3 bases, with 14 bases between them. The chain's CDR3 is CASSEYAAIIYNEQFF. The CDR3 nucleotides are TGTGCCAGCAGTGAATATGCGGCGATAATCTACAATGAGCAGTTCTTC.

This clone showed up just once. The rearrangement joins TRBV4-3 to TRBJ1-1; 9 bases are shared with TRBD1. This CDR3 region has 14 residues. CDR1 LGHNA and CDR2 YSLEER come from the germline V gene. The V and J ends lost 5 bases and 7 bases, in that order; junction bases with no gene match: 8. CDR3 loop: CASSWGQGNGEAFF. As DNA, the CDR3 is TGCGCCAGCAGCTGGGGACAGGGTAATGGTGAAGCTTTCTTT.

CDR3 residues: CASSRGLAGGPSDTQYF. The CDR3 DNA reads TGCGCCAGCAGCCGGGGACTAGCGGGGGGGCCCTCAGATACGCAGTATTTT. The V and J genes are TRBV5-1 and TRBJ2-3; 16 bases match TRBD2. V was clipped by 4 bases and J by 4 bases; unmatched bases: 6. The CDR3 contains 17 residues. Germline CDR1 is SGHRS and CDR2 is YFSETQ.

The genes are TRBV7-2 and TRBJ2-7; TRBD1 is a possible D gene (5 bases). Germline lookup yields CDR1 SGHTA and CDR2 FQGNSA. CDR3 length: 14 residues. The V end lost 3 bases, the J end lost 6 bases, and 15 bases lay between the germline ends. This CDR3 is CASSFLAQGAEQYF. CDR3 coding DNA: TGTGCCAGCAGCTTTTTGGCGCAAGGGGCCGAGCAGTACTTC.

Written as DNA, the CDR3 is TGTGCCAGCAGTGAAAGAGGAAAGCAGGGAGGTATGTTGAACACTGAAGCTTTCTTT. Its protein product is CASSERGKQGGMLNTEAFF. This chain joins TRBV6-1 and TRBJ1-1; D perhaps matches TRBD1 (5 bases). V shed 2 bases and J shed 0 bases, with 22 bases lying between them. This CDR3 spans 19 amino acids. Per germline, CDR1 MNHNS and CDR2 SASEGT.

The CDR3 reads CASSGGTGVATEAFF. The CDR3 nucleotides read TGTGCCAGCAGCGGGGGAACAGGGGTGGCCACTGAAGCTTTCTTT. The chain carries TRBV5-6 and TRBJ1-1, with TRBD1 matching over 7 bases. The V segment lost 4 bases and the J segment 4 bases; nucleotides outside the gene matches: 10. Germline loops: CDR1 SGHDT, CDR2 YYEEEE. The CDR3 runs to 15 residues.

V usage is TRBV5-4 and J usage is TRBJ1-2, with D maybe TRBD1 (6 bases). CDR3 size: 14 residues. V gave up 5 bases and J gave up 0 bases, with 11 bases separating them. CDR1 is SGHNT and CDR2 is YYREEE in the germline V gene (reference sequence). The CDR3 bases are TGTGCCAGCAGGTCGACAGGCTCTAACTATGGCTACACCTTC. Translated, it gives CASRSTGSNYGYTF.

The chain is built from TRBV4-3 and TRBJ1-1; a weak D match, TRBD1 (5 bases). Germline V CDR1 and CDR2: LGHNA, YSLEER. V lost 0 bases, J lost 1 base, and 21 bases lay in between. The CDR3 contains 19 residues. The chain's CDR3 is CASSQDLQGEGYRNTEAFF. CDR3 DNA: TGCGCCAGCAGCCAAGACTTGCAGGGCGAAGGTTATCGGAACACTGAAGCTTTCTTT.